These T cell receptor beta chains were read from a single sample in a study of radiotherapy plus CTLA-4 blockade in lung cancer. TCRdb's copy holds only in-frame clones and misses some; the assay was immunoSEQ multiplex PCR. The data show tens of thousands of clones, approximately 81% seen once. The material sequenced was peripheral blood, taken from a patient treated with radiotherapy plus ipilimumab. The receptor set was obtained from a human donor with non-small cell lung cancer that progressed on radiotherapy plus ipilimumab. The CDR3 runs from the conserved cysteine through the conserved F or W.

V gene,CDR3 protein
TRBV6-4,CASSDGQGAGELFF
TRBV30,CAWSNGGAYEQYF
TRBV4-1,CASSRGQDYQPQHF
TRBV27,CASSFNRGHEQYF
TRBV5-1,CASSQGTSKETQYF
TRBV6-9,CASSPNTGELFF
TRBV4-1,CASSQRGGRNTEAFF
TRBV28,CASSFPGTYTEAFF
TRBV4-1,CASSRGPNTGELFF
TRBV5-1,CASSSGREAGASPLHF
TRBV2,CASSEGPFNSPLHF
TRBV7-7,CASSRVSKPQSRANVLTF
TRBV7-9,CASSLAGGAARETQYF
TRBV7-2,CASSPLEGPLSSYEQYF
TRBV2,CASRPRSGSEAFF
TRBV5-1,CASSYQGTEKLFF
TRBV27,CASSHLGAGELFF
TRBV10-2,CASGGTGSNLDTQYF
TRBV7-6,CASSLAGDQYF
TRBV27,CASSSPGGRGQPQHF
TRBV27,CASSPPTDYRMNTEAFF
TRBV7-7,CASSPLLGLTDTQYF
TRBV5-5,CASSLKGGGDQPQHF
TRBV19,CASSGNDPSNYGYTF
TRBV28,CAIQTTDRGLGDTQYF
TRBV9,CASSVVGGINQPQHF
TRBV5-1,CASRPDRGEKTQYF
TRBV6-5,CASSYGGPSYNEQFF
TRBV4-3,CASSQDIPGGGTDTQYF
TRBV6-5,CASSYGEDYEQYF
TRBV29-1,CSVGTGGPNEQFF
TRBV27,CASSDSSGGNEQFF
TRBV30,CAWSPQQGNTIYF
TRBV14,CASSQAGAEQYF
TRBV5-5,CASGDSRYGYTF
TRBV4-1,CASSHSDGNYGYTF
TRBV11-2,CASSWDRGFYEQYF
TRBV28,CASSLFAGKTEAFF
TRBV5-1,CASSLSGLALDTQYF
TRBV18,CASSQQGAVGNQPQHF
TRBV28,CASSSPGQGPGNTIYF
TRBV19,CASSIPSTGAWDGYTF
TRBV4-3,CASSQFLLSGGKTDTQYF
TRBV27,CASSPMPGQAQPQHF
TRBV5-1,CASSLTDLSYNEQFF
TRBV28,CASSSVGSFNQPQHF
TRBV9,CASSVTGTGYNEQFF
TRBV28,CASSWVRGGLETQYF
TRBV9,CASTLGTGDLGGELFF
TRBV4-3,CASSQRAQGAGNEQFF
TRBV29-1,CSVEEGRGGTDTQYF
TRBV29-1,CSGGASNTEAFF
TRBV4-1,CASSQVSTVAKNIQYF